This T cell receptor beta chain was sequenced during a study of PD-1 blockade in classical Hodgkin lymphoma. TCRdb's table, derived via immunoSEQ multiplex PCR, lists solely in-frame clones and lacks some. The top ten clones hold 22% of a sample with about 46,000 clones, around 80% of them seen once. Every patient was affected by relapse after autologous stem cell transplantation, while exposure to brentuximab vedotin was not uniform. Best outcomes ranged across complete response, partial response and progressive disease. From germline, CDR1 is SNHLY and CDR2 FYNNEI. Between the trimmed V and J ends, which lost 5 bases and 4 bases, there was a span of 18 bases. The CDR3 sequence is 15 residues long.

V and J are TRBV2 and TRBJ2-7, with D possibly being TRBD2 (5 bases). This clonotype was obtained from a human donor with classical Hodgkin lymphoma. The starting material was peripheral blood mononuclear cells (PBMCs), obtained before the second cycle of nivolumab. The CDR3 here is CASSIEGLKAYEQYF. The DNA of the CDR3 is TGTGCCAGCAGTATTGAAGGACTTAAAGCTTACGAGCAGTACTTC.